A selection of T cell receptor beta chains follows, all from one sample in a study of shared clonotypes between healthy human individuals. The assay was immunoSEQ multiplex PCR, and TCRdb's table has in-frame clones only and misses some. The sample carries hundreds of thousands of clones, roughly 98% recorded once. Specimen: naive CD8+ T cells sorted from blood. The receptors stem from a young man in good health. Each CDR3 is given with its conserved first and last residue. The order of the fields is V gene, clone size, J gene, D gene, CDR3 DNA, CDR3 protein. A D gene is named only where the DNA matches it firmly. Size tells how often a clone was seen (once, few, many) or the class of an expanded clone, and some rows leave it out.

V gene: TRBV6-5
clone size: -
J gene: TRBJ1-5
D gene: -
CDR3 DNA: TGTGCCAGCAGTTACGAGTACCCCAATCAGCCCCAGCATTTT
CDR3 protein: CASSYEYPNQPQHF

V gene: TRBV18
clone size: -
J gene: TRBJ2-1
D gene: -
CDR3 DNA: TGTGCCAGCTCACCGAGTCCCCCGGGCTCAGCCTACAATGAGCAGTTCTTC
CDR3 protein: CASSPSPPGSAYNEQFF

V gene: TRBV9
clone size: -
J gene: TRBJ2-7
D gene: -
CDR3 DNA: TGTGCCAGCAGCCCGAGAGGCTACGAGCAGTACTTC
CDR3 protein: CASSPRGYEQYF

V gene: TRBV29-1
clone size: -
J gene: TRBJ2-2
D gene: -
CDR3 DNA: TGCAGCTTTGTGGGCACCGGGGAGCTGTTTTTT
CDR3 protein: CSFVGTGELFF

V gene: TRBV9
clone size: -
J gene: TRBJ1-2
D gene: -
CDR3 DNA: TGTGCCAGCAGCTCCTCGGCGGACGGCTACACCTTC
CDR3 protein: CASSSSADGYTF

V gene: TRBV5-1
clone size: once
J gene: TRBJ2-7
D gene: TRBD1
CDR3 DNA: TGCGCCAGCAGCCCTCTCGCCGGGACAGGTTACGAGCAGTACTTC
CDR3 protein: CASSPLAGTGYEQYF

V gene: TRBV4-1
clone size: -
J gene: TRBJ2-7
D gene: -
CDR3 DNA: TGCGCCAGCAGCCAAGATGAGGTGGTGCAGTACTTC
CDR3 protein: CASSQDEVVQYF

V gene: TRBV5-1
clone size: -
J gene: TRBJ2-7
D gene: -
CDR3 DNA: TGCGCCAGCAGCCGTCTCGGGGTAGGAGGAGACGAGCAGTACTTC
CDR3 protein: CASSRLGVGGDEQYF

V gene: TRBV6-1
clone size: -
J gene: TRBJ2-3
D gene: TRBD2
CDR3 DNA: TGTGCCAGCAGTGAACCGGGAGCGGGAGAAGGGTCAGATACGCAGTATTTT
CDR3 protein: CASSEPGAGEGSDTQYF

V gene: TRBV7-2
clone size: -
J gene: TRBJ2-3
D gene: TRBD2
CDR3 DNA: TGTGCCAGCAGCGCCAACCTAGCGGACACAGATACGCAGTATTTT
CDR3 protein: CASSANLADTDTQYF

V gene: TRBV5-1
clone size: -
J gene: TRBJ2-1
D gene: TRBD2
CDR3 DNA: TGCGCCAGCAGCACCGGACTAGCGGCATTAAATGAGCAGTTCTTC
CDR3 protein: CASSTGLAALNEQFF

V gene: TRBV7-2
clone size: -
J gene: TRBJ1-2
D gene: -
CDR3 DNA: TGTGCCAGCAGAGGAGATCTGGGGGGGGTGTACTATGGCTACACCTTC
CDR3 protein: CASRGDLGGVYYGYTF

V gene: TRBV19
clone size: -
J gene: TRBJ2-2
D gene: TRBD2
CDR3 DNA: TGTGCCAGTAGTGGGCGACTAGCGGGAATGACCGGGGAGCTGTTTTTT
CDR3 protein: CASSGRLAGMTGELFF

V gene: TRBV6-8
clone size: -
J gene: TRBJ2-2
D gene: TRBD1
CDR3 DNA: TGTGCCAGCAGTCCACGGACAGGGGACACCGGGGAGCTGTTTTTT
CDR3 protein: CASSPRTGDTGELFF

V gene: TRBV4-2
clone size: -
J gene: TRBJ2-7
D gene: -
CDR3 DNA: TGTGCCAGCAGCCAAGATCGTCACCCCTACTACGAGCAGTACTTC
CDR3 protein: CASSQDRHPYYEQYF

V gene: TRBV21-1
clone size: -
J gene: TRBJ2-1
D gene: -
CDR3 DNA: TGTGCCAGCAGCATTCCCCGCGGGGGAATTACCTACAATGAGCAGTTCTTC
CDR3 protein: CASSIPRGGITYNEQFF

V gene: TRBV2
clone size: -
J gene: TRBJ2-7
D gene: TRBD2
CDR3 DNA: TGTGCCAGCAGTGTCGAACCGGGACTAGCTTCTGAAGAGCAGTACTTC
CDR3 protein: CASSVEPGLASEEQYF

V gene: TRBV7-8
clone size: -
J gene: TRBJ2-1
D gene: -
CDR3 DNA: TGTGCCAGCAGCTTAGTTTTAGAGAGCTCCTACAATGAGCAGTTCTTC
CDR3 protein: CASSLVLESSYNEQFF

V gene: TRBV7-6
clone size: -
J gene: TRBJ2-3
D gene: -
CDR3 DNA: TGTGCCAGCATCAATAGACTGGGGGGTACGCAGTATTTT
CDR3 protein: CASINRLGGTQYF

V gene: TRBV15
clone size: -
J gene: TRBJ2-7
D gene: TRBD1
CDR3 DNA: TGTGCCACCACGGGGGACAGGGGCTACGAGCAGTACTTC
CDR3 protein: CATTGDRGYEQYF

V gene: TRBV11-2
clone size: -
J gene: TRBJ2-1
D gene: -
CDR3 DNA: TGTGCCAGCAGCTTAGCTTTGTATACCCATGAGCAGTTCTTC
CDR3 protein: CASSLALYTHEQFF

V gene: TRBV7-8
clone size: -
J gene: TRBJ2-3
D gene: TRBD2
CDR3 DNA: TGTGCCAGCACCCCCTTTAGCGGGAGCGGTGATACGCAGTATTTT
CDR3 protein: CASTPFSGSGDTQYF

V gene: TRBV7-6
clone size: -
J gene: TRBJ2-1
D gene: -
CDR3 DNA: TGTGCCAGCAGCTTCCCTAGGCTCCGATACAATGAGCAGTTCTTC
CDR3 protein: CASSFPRLRYNEQFF

V gene: TRBV6-6
clone size: -
J gene: TRBJ1-2
D gene: -
CDR3 DNA: TGTGCCAGCAGTCAGACAGGATTCTATGGCTACACCTTC
CDR3 protein: CASSQTGFYGYTF

V gene: TRBV7-2
clone size: -
J gene: TRBJ2-2
D gene: TRBD1
CDR3 DNA: TGTGCCAGCAGCTCAGGACAGGGCTTGGGGGAGCTGTTTTTT
CDR3 protein: CASSSGQGLGELFF

V gene: TRBV7-9
clone size: once
J gene: TRBJ1-2
D gene: -
CDR3 DNA: TGTGCCAGCAGCTTATCAGGGGCCAACTATGGCTACACCTTC
CDR3 protein: CASSLSGANYGYTF

V gene: TRBV27
clone size: once
J gene: TRBJ1-1
D gene: -
CDR3 DNA: TGTGCCAGCACCGACCGCGAGAACACTGAAGCTTTCTTT
CDR3 protein: CASTDRENTEAFF

V gene: TRBV28
clone size: -
J gene: TRBJ2-7
D gene: TRBD2
CDR3 DNA: TGTGCCAGCAGTTTCCTCACGAAGGGACTAGCGGGTTACGAGCAGTACTTC
CDR3 protein: CASSFLTKGLAGYEQYF

V gene: TRBV11-2
clone size: -
J gene: TRBJ1-2
D gene: -
CDR3 DNA: TGTGCCAGCAGCTTAGATGGGCTTCGGGCAGGGGAACCCTATGGCTACACCTTC
CDR3 protein: CASSLDGLRAGEPYGYTF

V gene: TRBV20-1
clone size: -
J gene: TRBJ1-1
D gene: -
CDR3 DNA: TGCAGTGCTAGAGGGACAGACGAAGCTTTCTTT
CDR3 protein: CSARGTDEAFF

V gene: TRBV9
clone size: -
J gene: TRBJ1-5
D gene: -
CDR3 DNA: TGTGCCAGCAGCGTAGATCCCAGCAATCAGCCCCAGCATTTT
CDR3 protein: CASSVDPSNQPQHF

V gene: TRBV19
clone size: -
J gene: TRBJ2-7
D gene: TRBD1
CDR3 DNA: TGTGCCAGTAGTGGGAGGACAGGGAGGTCCTACGAGCAGTACTTC
CDR3 protein: CASSGRTGRSYEQYF

V gene: TRBV7-9
clone size: -
J gene: TRBJ2-5
D gene: -
CDR3 DNA: TGTGCCAGCAGCTTGGGGACATTAGAGACCCAGTACTTC
CDR3 protein: CASSLGTLETQYF

V gene: TRBV5-5
clone size: -
J gene: TRBJ2-5
D gene: -
CDR3 DNA: TGTGCCAGCAGCTGGCCCTTAGGGTCTAGCAGTGAGACCCAGTACTTC
CDR3 protein: CASSWPLGSSSETQYF

V gene: TRBV27
clone size: -
J gene: TRBJ2-7
D gene: -
CDR3 DNA: TGTGCCAGCAGTTTATCGCCGGCCTACGAGCAGTACTTC
CDR3 protein: CASSLSPAYEQYF

V gene: TRBV18
clone size: -
J gene: TRBJ2-1
D gene: -
CDR3 DNA: TGTGCCAGCTCACCAGGGACCGGGAGCTCCTACAATGAGCAGTTCTTC
CDR3 protein: CASSPGTGSSYNEQFF

V gene: TRBV11-2
clone size: -
J gene: TRBJ1-1
D gene: -
CDR3 DNA: TGTGCCAGCAGCTCTATCCCCGACACTGAAGCTTTCTTT
CDR3 protein: CASSSIPDTEAFF

V gene: TRBV27
clone size: -
J gene: TRBJ1-5
D gene: TRBD1
CDR3 DNA: TGTGCCAGCAGTTTGGCAGGGGGCGTTCAGCCCCAGCATTTT
CDR3 protein: CASSLAGGVQPQHF

V gene: TRBV4-3
clone size: -
J gene: TRBJ2-3
D gene: -
CDR3 DNA: TGCGCCAGCAGCCAAGACCCTTCTAGCACAGATACGCAGTATTTT
CDR3 protein: CASSQDPSSTDTQYF

V gene: TRBV7-6
clone size: -
J gene: TRBJ2-5
D gene: -
CDR3 DNA: TGTGCCAGCAGCTTAAGACCACTAGCAGAGACCCAGTACTTC
CDR3 protein: CASSLRPLAETQYF